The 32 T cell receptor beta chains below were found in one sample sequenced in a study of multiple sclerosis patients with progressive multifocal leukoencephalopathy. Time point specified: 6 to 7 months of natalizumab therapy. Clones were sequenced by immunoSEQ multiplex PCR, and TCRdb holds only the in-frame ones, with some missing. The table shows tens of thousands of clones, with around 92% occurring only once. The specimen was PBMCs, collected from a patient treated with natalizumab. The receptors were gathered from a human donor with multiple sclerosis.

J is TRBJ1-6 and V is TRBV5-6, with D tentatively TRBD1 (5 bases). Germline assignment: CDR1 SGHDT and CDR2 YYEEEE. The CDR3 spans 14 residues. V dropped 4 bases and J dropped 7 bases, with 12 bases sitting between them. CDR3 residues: CASSPGTANSPLHF. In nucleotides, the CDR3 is TGTGCCAGCAGCCCGGGGACGGCAAATTCACCCCTCCACTTT. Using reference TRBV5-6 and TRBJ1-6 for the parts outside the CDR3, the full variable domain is DAGVTQSPTHLIKTRGQQVTLRCSPKSGHDTVSWYQQALGQGPQFIFQYYEEEERQRGNFPDRFSGHQFPNYSSELNVNALLLGDSALYLCASSPGTANSPLHFGNGTRLTVT.

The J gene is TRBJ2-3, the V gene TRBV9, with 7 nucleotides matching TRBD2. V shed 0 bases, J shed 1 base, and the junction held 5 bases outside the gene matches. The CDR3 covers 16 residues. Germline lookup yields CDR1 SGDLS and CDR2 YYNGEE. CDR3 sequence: CASSVGGRGGTDTQYF. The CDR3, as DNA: TGTGCCAGCAGCGTAGGGGGCCGGGGGGGCACAGATACGCAGTATTTT. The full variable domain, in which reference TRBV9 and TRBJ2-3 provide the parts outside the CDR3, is DSGVTQTPKHLITATGQRVTLRCSPRSGDLSVYWYQQSLDQGLQFLIQYYNGEERAKGNILERFSAQQFPDLHSELNLSSLELGDSALYFCASSVGGRGGTDTQYFGPGTRLTVL.

CDR3 in DNA: TGTGCCAGCAGTCCGGGACAGTTGAGTTCACCCCTCCACTTT. Residues: CASSPGQLSSPLHF. This sequence joins TRBV6-5 and TRBJ1-6; 7 bases match TRBD1. Trimming removed 5 bases from V and 9 bases from J; junction bases left unmatched: 7. Germline V lookup: CDR1 MNHEY, CDR2 SVGAGI. The CDR3 spans 14 residues.

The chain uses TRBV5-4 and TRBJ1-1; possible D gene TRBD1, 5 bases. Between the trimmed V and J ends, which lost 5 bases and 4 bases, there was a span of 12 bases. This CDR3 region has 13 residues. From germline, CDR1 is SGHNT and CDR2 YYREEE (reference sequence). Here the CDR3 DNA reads TGTGCCAGCAGGGAGGGACGGGTCACTGAAGCTTTCTTT. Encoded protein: CASREGRVTEAFF.

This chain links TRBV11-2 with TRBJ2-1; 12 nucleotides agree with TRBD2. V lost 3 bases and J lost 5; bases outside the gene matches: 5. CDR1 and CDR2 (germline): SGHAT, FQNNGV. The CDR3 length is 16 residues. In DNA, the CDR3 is TGTGCCAGCAGCTTCCTAGCGGGAGGGAAGAACAATGAGCAGTTCTTC. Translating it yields CASSFLAGGKNNEQFF.

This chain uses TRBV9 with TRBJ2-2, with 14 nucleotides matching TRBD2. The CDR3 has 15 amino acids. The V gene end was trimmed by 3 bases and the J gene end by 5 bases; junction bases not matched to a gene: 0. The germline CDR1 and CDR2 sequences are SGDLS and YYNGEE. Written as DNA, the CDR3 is TGTGCCAGCAGCGGGACTAGCGGGGGGACCGGGGAGCTGTTTTTT. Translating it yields CASSGTSGGTGELFF.

Written as DNA, the CDR3 is TGTGCCTGGAGTCCCAGGGGAGTGGAAGGCTACACCTTC. It specifies CAWSPRGVEGYTF. The chain recombines TRBV30 with TRBJ1-2; D possibly corresponds to TRBD1 (6 bases). Germline V gene sequence: CDR1 GTSNPN, CDR2 SVGIG (reference sequence). The CDR3 runs 13 residues. The V gene lost 2 bases and the J gene lost 8 bases, with 15 bases spanning the gap.

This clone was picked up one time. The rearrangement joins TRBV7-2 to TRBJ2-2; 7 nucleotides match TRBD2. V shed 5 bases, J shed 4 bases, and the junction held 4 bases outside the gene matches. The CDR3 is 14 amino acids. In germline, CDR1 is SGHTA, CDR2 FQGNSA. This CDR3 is CASSPREATGELFF. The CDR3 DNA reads TGTGCCAGCAGCCCACGGGAGGCCACCGGGGAGCTGTTTTTT.

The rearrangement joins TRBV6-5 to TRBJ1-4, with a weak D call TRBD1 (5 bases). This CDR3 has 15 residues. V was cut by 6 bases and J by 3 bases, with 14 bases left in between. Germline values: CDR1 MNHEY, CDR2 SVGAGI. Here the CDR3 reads CASRAFGGANEKLFF. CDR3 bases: TGTGCCAGCAGGGCCTTTGGGGGGGCTAATGAAAAACTGTTTTTT.

The CDR3 spells CASSSYLAANNEQFF. The DNA of the CDR3 is TGTGCCAGCAGCTCCTATCTAGCGGCGAACAATGAGCAGTTCTTC. This chain uses TRBV5-6 with TRBJ2-1; 7 bases fit TRBD2. The ends lost 3 bases at V and 5 bases at J; junction bases unmatched: 8. CDR1 is SGHDT, CDR2 YYEEEE, per germline. This CDR3 is 15 amino acids long. The whole variable domain, remainder taken from reference TRBV5-6 and TRBJ2-1, is DAGVTQSPTHLIKTRGQQVTLRCSPKSGHDTVSWYQQALGQGPQFIFQYYEEEERQRGNFPDRFSGHQFPNYSSELNVNALLLGDSALYLCASSSYLAANNEQFFGPGTRLTVL.

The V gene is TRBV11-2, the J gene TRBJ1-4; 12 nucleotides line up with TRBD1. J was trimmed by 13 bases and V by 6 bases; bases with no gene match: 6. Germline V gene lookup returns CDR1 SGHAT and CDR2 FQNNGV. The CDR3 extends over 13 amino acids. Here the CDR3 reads CASRGQGASGLFF. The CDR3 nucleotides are TGTGCCAGCAGGGGACAGGGGGCATCAGGACTGTTTTTT.

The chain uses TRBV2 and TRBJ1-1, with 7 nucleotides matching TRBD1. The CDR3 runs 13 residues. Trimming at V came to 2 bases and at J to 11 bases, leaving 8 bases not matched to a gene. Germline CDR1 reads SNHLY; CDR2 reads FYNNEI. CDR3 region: CASSERGGTWAFF. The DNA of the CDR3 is TGTGCCAGCAGTGAACGAGGGGGCACGTGGGCTTTCTTT.

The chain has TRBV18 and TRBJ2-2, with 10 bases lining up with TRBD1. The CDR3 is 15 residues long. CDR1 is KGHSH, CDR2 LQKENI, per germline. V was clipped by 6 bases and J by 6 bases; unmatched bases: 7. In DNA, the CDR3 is TGTGCCAGCTCGCAGACAGGGGGCGCGGCCGGGGAGCTGTTTTTT. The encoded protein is CASSQTGGAAGELFF.

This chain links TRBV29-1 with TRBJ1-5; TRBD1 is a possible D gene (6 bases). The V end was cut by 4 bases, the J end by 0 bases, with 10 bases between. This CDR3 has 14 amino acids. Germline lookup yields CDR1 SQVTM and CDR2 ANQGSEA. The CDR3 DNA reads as TGCAGCGTTGCGGGACAAGCTAGCAATCAGCCCCAGCATTTT. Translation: CSVAGQASNQPQHF.

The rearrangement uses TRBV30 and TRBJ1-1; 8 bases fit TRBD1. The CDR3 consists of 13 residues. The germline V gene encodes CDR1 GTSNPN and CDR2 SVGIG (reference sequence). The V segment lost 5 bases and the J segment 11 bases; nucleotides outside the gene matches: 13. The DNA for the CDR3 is TGTGCCTGGGTTGACAGGGGCCCCCGGAGGGCTTTCTTT. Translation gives CAWVDRGPRRAFF.

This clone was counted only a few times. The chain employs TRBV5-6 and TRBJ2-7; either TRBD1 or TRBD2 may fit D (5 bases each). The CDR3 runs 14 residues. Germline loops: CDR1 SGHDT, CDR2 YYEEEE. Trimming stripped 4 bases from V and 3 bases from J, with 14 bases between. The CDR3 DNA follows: TGTGCCAGCAGCACCCCCGGGGACGGCTACGAGCAGTACTTC. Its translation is CASSTPGDGYEQYF.

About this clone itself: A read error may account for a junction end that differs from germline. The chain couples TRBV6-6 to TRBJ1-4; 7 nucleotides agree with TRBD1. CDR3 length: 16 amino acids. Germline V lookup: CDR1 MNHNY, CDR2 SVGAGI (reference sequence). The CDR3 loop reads CASSHRPGGDLRHYLF. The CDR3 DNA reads TGTGCCAGCAGCCACCGTCCAGGGGGGGATTTAAGACACTACCTTTTT.

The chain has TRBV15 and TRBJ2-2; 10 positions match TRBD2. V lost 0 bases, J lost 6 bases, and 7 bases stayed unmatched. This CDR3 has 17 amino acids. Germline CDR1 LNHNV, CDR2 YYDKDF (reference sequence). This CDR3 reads CATSRDLASGRSGELFF. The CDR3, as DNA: TGTGCCACCAGCAGAGATCTTGCTAGCGGGAGATCCGGGGAGCTGTTTTTT.

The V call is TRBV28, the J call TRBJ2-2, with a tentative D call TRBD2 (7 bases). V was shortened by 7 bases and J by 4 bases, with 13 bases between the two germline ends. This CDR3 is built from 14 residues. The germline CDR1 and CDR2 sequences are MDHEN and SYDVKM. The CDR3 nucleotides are TGTGCCAGCACAAGGGGGGGCAGCACCGGGGAGCTGTTTTTT. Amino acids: CASTRGGSTGELFF.

CDR3 bases: TGTGCCACCAGCAGAGATTTGGAGGCCCCCTACAATGAGCAGTTCTTC. Translation gives CATSRDLEAPYNEQFF. The rearrangement uses TRBV15 and TRBJ2-1; the D gene is possibly TRBD2 (5 bases). This CDR3 has 16 amino acids. Germline loops: CDR1 LNHNV, CDR2 YYDKDF (reference sequence). V was cut by 0 bases and J by 2 bases, with 11 bases left in between.

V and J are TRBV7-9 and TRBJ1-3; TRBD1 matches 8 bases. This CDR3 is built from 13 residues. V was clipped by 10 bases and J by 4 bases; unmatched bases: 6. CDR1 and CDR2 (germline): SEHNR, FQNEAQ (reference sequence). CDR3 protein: CATRTGSGNTIYF. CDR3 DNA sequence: TGTGCCACTCGGACAGGGTCCGGAAACACCATATATTTT.

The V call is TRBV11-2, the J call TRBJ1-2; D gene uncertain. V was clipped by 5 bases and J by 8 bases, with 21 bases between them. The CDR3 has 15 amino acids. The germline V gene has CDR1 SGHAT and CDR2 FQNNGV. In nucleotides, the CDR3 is TGTGCCAGCAGCACTAATACGGACCGACGAGGGGGCTACACCTTC. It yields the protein CASSTNTDRRGGYTF.

CDR3 residues: CARSLAGSNYEQYF. The CDR3 DNA is TGTGCCAGGTCACTAGCGGGATCGAACTACGAGCAGTACTTC. This sequence joins TRBV19 and TRBJ2-7; 10 nucleotides match TRBD2. Looked up from germline, CDR1 is LNHDA and CDR2 is SQIVND (reference sequence). Trimming took 9 bases from V and 3 from J; bases not matched to a gene: 8. This CDR3 region has 14 residues.

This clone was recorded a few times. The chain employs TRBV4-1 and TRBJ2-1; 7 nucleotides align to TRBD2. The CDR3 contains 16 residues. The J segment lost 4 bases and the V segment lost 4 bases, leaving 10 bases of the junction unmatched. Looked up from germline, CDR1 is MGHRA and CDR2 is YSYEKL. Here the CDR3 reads CASSPPTSGAYNEQFF. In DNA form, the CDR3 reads TGCGCCAGCAGCCCGCCCACCAGCGGGGCGTACAATGAGCAGTTCTTC.

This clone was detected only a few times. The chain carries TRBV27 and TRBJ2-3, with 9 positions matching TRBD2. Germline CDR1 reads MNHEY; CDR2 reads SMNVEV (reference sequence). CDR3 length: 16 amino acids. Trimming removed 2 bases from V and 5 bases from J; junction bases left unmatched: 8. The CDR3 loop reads CASSLLAGGFGDTQYF. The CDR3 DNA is TGTGCCAGCAGTTTACTGGCGGGAGGGTTCGGAGATACGCAGTATTTT.

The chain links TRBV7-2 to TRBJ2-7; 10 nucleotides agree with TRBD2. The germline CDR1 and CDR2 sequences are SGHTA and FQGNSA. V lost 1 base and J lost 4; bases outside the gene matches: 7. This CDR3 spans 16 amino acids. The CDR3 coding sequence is TGTGCCAGCAGCTTAGGCCCAGCGGGAGGGGGATACGAGCAGTACTTC. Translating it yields CASSLGPAGGGYEQYF. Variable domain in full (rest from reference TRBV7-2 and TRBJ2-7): GAGVSQSPSNKVTEKGKDVELRCDPISGHTALYWYRQSLGQGLEFLIYFQGNSAPDKSGLPSDRFSAERTGGSVSTLTIQRTQQEDSAVYLCASSLGPAGGGYEQYFGPGTRLTVT.

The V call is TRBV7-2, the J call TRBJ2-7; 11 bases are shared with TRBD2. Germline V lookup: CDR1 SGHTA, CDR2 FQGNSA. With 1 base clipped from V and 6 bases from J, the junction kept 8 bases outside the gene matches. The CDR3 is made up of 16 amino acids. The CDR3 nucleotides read TGTGCCAGCAGCTTAGGGCTAGCGGGAGGTCAATCCGAGCAGTACTTC. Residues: CASSLGLAGGQSEQYF. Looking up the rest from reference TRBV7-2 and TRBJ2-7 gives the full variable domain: GAGVSQSPSNKVTEKGKDVELRCDPISGHTALYWYRQSLGQGLEFLIYFQGNSAPDKSGLPSDRFSAERTGGSVSTLTIQRTQQEDSAVYLCASSLGLAGGQSEQYFGPGTRLTVT.

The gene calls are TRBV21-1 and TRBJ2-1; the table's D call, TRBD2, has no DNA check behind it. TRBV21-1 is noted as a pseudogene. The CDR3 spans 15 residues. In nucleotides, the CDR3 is TGTGCCAGCAGCATAGAAGCGGGAGGCAACAATGAGCAGTTCTTC. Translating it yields CASSIEAGGNNEQFF.

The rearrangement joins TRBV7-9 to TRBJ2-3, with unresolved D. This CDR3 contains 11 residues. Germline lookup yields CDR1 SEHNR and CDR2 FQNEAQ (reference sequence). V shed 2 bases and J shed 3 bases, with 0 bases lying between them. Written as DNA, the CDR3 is TGTGCCAGCAGCTTAACAGATACGCAGTATTTT. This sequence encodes CASSLTDTQYF.

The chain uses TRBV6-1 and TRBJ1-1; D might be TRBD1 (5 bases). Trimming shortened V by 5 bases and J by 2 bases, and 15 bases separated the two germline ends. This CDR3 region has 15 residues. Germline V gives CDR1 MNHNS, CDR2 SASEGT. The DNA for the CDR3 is TGTGCCAGCAGTCAGTCTAGGGGCCTTAACACTGAAGCTTTCTTT. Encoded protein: CASSQSRGLNTEAFF.

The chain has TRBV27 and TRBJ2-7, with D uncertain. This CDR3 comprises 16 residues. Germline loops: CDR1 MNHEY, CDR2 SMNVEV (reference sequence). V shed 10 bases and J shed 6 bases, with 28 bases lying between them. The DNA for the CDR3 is TGTGCCAACTCGAGGTGGGTAAACACTCCAAAATCCGAGCAGTACTTC. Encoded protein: CANSRWVNTPKSEQYF.

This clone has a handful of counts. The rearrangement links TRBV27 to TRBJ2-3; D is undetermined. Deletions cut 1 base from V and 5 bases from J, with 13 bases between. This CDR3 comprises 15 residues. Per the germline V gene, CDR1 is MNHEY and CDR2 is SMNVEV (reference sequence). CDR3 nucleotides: TGTGCCAGCAGTTTATTTGGCTCCCCGGGAGATACGCAGTATTTT. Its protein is CASSLFGSPGDTQYF.